The table lists the clone carrying this T cell receptor beta chain with a few counts. Its antigen is undetermined. This entry is derived from a study of human T cells and chemical hapten exposure. Study-wide findings and caveats: No shift was seen in TCRs above 1 in 1000 frequency with DPC sensitization.

The total RNA was obtained from whole blood that was not fractionated. Individual cDNA molecules had unique molecular identifiers attached to them by the library. Original data processing: Between roughly 20,000 and 690,600 TCRs appeared in each sample, and the median stood at 95,638. MiXCR, run by TCRdb on the 5' RACE reads, gives a single entry per CDR3 protein. TCRdb's processing, not the authors' own work, is the source of the V and J calls. The profile shows roughly 82,000 distinct CDR3 sequences, around a sixth of them singletons. The origin of this receptor is a female donor in good health.

The CDR3 is CAWSFPGLEETQYF. In nucleotides, the CDR3 is TGTGCCTGGTCCTTCCCGGGACTGGAAGAGACCCAGTACTTC. This sequence joins TRBV30 and TRBJ2-5; D may be TRBD2 (6 bases). CDR1 GTSNPN and CDR2 SVGIG come from the germline V gene (reference sequence). CDR3 length: 14 amino acids. V lost 5 bases and J 3 bases, leaving 16 bases between the germline ends.